The clone carrying this T cell receptor beta chain has just a few counts. This record belongs to a study of T-cell reconstitution after alpha-beta-depleted transplantation in children. Preparation of the TCRbeta library involved a method that used unique molecular identifiers. Each CDR3 protein is one row after TCRdb ran MiXCR on the PCR reads. The sample holds some 500,000 distinct CDR3 sequences; around 17% are singletons and the top ten take about 3.1%. Per germline, CDR1 KGHSH and CDR2 LQKENI. The CDR3 is 16 amino acids. J gave up 2 bases and V 6 bases, and 12 bases lay outside the gene matches. The V call is TRBV18, the J call TRBJ2-7; 8 bases align to TRBD1. The TCR sequence derives from a human donor who donated a stem cell graft to a child with acute lymphoblastic leukemia. The sequences come from PBMCs from the stem cell graft donor, collected from the stem cell graft. CDR3 loop: CASSQYRTGSAYEQYF. CDR3 coding DNA: TGTGCCAGCTCCCAATATCGGACAGGGTCGGCCTACGAGCAGTACTTC.